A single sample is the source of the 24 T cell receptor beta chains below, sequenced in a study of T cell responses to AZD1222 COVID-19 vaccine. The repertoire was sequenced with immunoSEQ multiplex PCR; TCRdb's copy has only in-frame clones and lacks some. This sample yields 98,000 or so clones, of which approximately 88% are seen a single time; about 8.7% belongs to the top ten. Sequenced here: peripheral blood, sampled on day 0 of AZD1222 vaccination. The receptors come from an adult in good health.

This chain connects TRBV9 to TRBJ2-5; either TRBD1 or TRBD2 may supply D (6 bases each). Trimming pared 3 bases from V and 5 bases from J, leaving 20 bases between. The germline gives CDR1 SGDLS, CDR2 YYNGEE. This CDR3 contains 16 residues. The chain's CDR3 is CASSARRGDLGETQYF. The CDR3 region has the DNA TGTGCCAGCAGCGCACGGAGGGGGGATTTAGGGGAGACCCAGTACTTC.

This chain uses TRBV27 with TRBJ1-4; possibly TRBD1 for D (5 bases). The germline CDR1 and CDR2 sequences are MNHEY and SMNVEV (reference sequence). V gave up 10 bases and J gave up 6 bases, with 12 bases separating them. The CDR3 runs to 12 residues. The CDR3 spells CAIGGRDEKLFF. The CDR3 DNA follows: TGTGCCATCGGGGGTCGGGATGAAAAACTGTTTTTT. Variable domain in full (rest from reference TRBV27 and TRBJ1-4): EAQVTQNPRYLITVTGKKLTVTCSQNMNHEYMSWYRQDPGLGLRQIYYSMNVEVTDKGDVPEGYKVSRKEKRNFPLILESPSPNQTSLYFCAIGGRDEKLFFGSGTQLSVL.

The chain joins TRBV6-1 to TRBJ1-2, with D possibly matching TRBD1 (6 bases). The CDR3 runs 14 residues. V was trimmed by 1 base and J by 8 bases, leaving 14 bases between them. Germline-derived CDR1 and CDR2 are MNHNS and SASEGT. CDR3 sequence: CASSEGGGAEGYTF. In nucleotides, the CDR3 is TGTGCCAGCAGTGAAGGCGGGGGGGCGGAAGGCTACACCTTC.

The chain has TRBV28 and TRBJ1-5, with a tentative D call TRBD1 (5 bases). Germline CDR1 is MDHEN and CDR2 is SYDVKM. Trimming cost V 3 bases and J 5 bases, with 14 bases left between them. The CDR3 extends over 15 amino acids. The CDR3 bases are TGTGCCAGCAGTTTCAGGGCTAGGGGCGATCAGCCCCAGCATTTT. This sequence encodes CASSFRARGDQPQHF.

The CDR3 nucleotides read TGTGCCAGCAGTAAACGCGCCGAGAACACTGAAGCTTTCTTT. Protein: CASSKRAENTEAFF. The chain recombines TRBV6-4 with TRBJ1-1; D not certain. Germline V gene lookup returns CDR1 MRHNA and CDR2 SNTAGT. This CDR3 comprises 14 residues. V gave up 5 bases and J gave up 1 base, with 11 bases separating them.

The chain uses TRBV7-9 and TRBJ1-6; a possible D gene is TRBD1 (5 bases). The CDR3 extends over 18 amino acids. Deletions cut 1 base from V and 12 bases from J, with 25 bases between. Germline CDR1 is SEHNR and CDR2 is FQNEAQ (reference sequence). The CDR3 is CASSLVGAGRWRDRPLHF. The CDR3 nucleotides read TGTGCCAGCAGCTTAGTAGGTGCAGGGCGTTGGCGGGATCGACCCCTCCACTTT.

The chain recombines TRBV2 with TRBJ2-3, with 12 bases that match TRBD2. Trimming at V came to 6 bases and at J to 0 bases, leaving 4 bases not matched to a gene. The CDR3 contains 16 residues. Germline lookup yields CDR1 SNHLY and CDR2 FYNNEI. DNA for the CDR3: TGTGCCAGCAGCCTAGGGACTAGCGGGAGCACAGATACGCAGTATTTT. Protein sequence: CASSLGTSGSTDTQYF. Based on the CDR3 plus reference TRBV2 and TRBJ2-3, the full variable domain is EPEVTQTPSHQVTQMGQEVILRCVPISNHLYFYWYRQILGQKVEFLVSFYNNEISEKSEIFDDQFSVERPDGSNFTLKIRSTKLEDSAMYFCASSLGTSGSTDTQYFGPGTRLTVL.

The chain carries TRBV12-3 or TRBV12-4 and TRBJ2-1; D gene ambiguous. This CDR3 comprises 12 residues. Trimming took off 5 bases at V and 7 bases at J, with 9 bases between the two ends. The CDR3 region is CASSRIGNEQFF. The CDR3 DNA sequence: TGTGCCAGCAGTCGGATAGGGAATGAGCAGTTCTTC.

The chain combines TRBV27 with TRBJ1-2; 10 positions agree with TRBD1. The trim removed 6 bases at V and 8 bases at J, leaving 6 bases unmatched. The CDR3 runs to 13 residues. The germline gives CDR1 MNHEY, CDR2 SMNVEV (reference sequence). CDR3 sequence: CASRRQGAQGYTF. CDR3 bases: TGTGCCAGCAGAAGACAGGGGGCGCAGGGCTACACCTTC.

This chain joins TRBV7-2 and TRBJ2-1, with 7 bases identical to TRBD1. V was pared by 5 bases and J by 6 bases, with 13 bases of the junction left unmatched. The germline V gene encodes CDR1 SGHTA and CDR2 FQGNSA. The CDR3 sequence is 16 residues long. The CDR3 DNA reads TGTGCCAGCAGCCCGCGCCCACCGGGACAGACCAATGAGCAGTTCTTC. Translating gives CASSPRPPGQTNEQFF.

The CDR3 DNA is TGTGCCAGCAGCTTGCGTCTTTTGGCTAGAAGCCAAGAGACCCAGTACTTC. Translation gives CASSLRLLARSQETQYF. V gene TRBV5-4 combines with J gene TRBJ2-5; D ambiguous. CDR1 SGHNT and CDR2 YYREEE come from the germline V gene (reference sequence). Trimming took off 1 base at V and 1 base at J, with 17 bases between the two ends. This CDR3 comprises 17 residues.

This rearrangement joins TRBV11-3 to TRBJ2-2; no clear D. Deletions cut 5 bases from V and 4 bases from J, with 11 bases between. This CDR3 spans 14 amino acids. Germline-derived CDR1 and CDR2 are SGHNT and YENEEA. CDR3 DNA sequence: TGTGCCAGCAGCCCCAACCTCCGCACCGGGGAGCTGTTTTTT. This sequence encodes CASSPNLRTGELFF.

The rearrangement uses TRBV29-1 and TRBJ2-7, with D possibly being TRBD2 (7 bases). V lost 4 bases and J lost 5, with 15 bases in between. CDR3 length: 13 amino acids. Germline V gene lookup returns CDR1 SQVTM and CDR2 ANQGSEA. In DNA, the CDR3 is TGCAGCGTTGCGCGGGGGCCCCAAGACGAGCAGTACTTC. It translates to CSVARGPQDEQYF.

CDR3 sequence: CASGWGSGSTDTQYF. The CDR3 DNA sequence: TGTGCCAGTGGCTGGGGGTCGGGAAGCACAGATACGCAGTATTTT. This chain connects TRBV5-6 to TRBJ2-3, with D perhaps given as TRBD1 or TRBD2 (5 bases each). Germline CDR1 reads SGHDT; CDR2 reads YYEEEE. The CDR3 has 15 residues. The V and J ends lost 8 bases and 0 bases respectively, with 16 bases between them.

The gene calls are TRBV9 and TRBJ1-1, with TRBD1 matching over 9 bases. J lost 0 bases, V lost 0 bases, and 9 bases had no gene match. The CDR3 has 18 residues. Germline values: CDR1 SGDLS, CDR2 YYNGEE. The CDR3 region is CASSVVPGQGVMNTEAFF. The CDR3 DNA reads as TGTGCCAGCAGCGTAGTTCCGGGACAGGGAGTCATGAACACTGAAGCTTTCTTT.

The CDR3, as DNA: TGTGCCAGCAGTGAAAAAGCGGGAAACACAGATACGCAGTATTTT. Residues: CASSEKAGNTDTQYF. The gene calls are TRBV25-1 and TRBJ2-3; TRBD2 matches at 7 bases. In germline, CDR1 is MGHDK, CDR2 SYGVNS. The J segment lost 2 bases and the V segment lost 2 bases, leaving 4 bases of the junction unmatched. CDR3 length equals 15 residues.

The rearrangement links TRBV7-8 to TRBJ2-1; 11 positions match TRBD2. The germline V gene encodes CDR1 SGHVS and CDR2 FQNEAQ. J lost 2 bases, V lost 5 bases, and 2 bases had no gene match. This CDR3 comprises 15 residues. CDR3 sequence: CASSVSGRAYNEQFF. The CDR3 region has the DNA TGTGCCAGCAGCGTTAGCGGGAGGGCCTACAATGAGCAGTTCTTC.

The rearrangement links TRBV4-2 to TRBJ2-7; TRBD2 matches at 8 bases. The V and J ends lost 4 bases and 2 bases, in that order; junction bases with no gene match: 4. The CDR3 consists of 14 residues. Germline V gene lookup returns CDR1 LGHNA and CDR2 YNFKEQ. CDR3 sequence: CASSLAGGTYEQYF. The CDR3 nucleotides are TGTGCCAGCAGCCTGGCGGGGGGAACCTACGAGCAGTACTTC.

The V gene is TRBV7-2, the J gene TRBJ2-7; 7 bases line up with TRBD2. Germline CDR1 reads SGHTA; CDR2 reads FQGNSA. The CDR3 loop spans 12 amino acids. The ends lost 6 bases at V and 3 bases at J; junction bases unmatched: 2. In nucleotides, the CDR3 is TGTGCCAGCAGGGCTAGCGGCTACGAGCAGTACTTC. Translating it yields CASRASGYEQYF.

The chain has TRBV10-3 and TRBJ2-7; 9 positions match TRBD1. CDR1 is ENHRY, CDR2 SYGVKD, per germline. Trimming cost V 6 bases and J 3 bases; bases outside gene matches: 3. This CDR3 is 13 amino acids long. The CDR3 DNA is TGTGCCATCAGGGGACAGGGACACTACGAGCAGTACTTC. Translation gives CAIRGQGHYEQYF.

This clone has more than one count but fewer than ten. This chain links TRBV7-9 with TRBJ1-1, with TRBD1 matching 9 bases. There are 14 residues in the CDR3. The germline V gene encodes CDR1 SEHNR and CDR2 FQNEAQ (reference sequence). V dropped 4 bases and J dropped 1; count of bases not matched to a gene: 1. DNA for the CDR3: TGTGCCAGCAGCTACAGGGGGCCGAACACTGAAGCTTTCTTT. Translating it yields CASSYRGPNTEAFF.

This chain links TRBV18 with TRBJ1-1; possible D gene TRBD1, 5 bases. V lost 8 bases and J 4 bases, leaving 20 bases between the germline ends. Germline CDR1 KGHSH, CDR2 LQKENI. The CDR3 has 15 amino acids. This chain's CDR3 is CASSGTGRVATEAFF. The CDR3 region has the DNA TGTGCCAGCAGTGGTACAGGACGGGTGGCCACTGAAGCTTTCTTT.

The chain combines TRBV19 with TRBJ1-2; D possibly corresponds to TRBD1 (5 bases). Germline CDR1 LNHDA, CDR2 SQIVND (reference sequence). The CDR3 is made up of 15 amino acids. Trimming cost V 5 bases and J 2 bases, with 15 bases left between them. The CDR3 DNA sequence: TGTGCCAGTAGTCCCAGTCCGGGACCCAACTATGGCTACACCTTC. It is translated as CASSPSPGPNYGYTF.

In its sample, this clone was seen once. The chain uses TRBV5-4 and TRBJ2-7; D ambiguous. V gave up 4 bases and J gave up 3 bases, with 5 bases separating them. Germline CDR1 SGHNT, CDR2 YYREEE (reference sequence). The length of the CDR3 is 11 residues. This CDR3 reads CASSQYYEQYF. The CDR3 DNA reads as TGTGCCAGCAGCCAATACTACGAGCAGTACTTC.